This TCR beta chain was sequenced in a study of post-analysis software for immune sequencing data. Looking at the study overall: Courses of disease covered relapsing-remitting, secondary progressive and progressive-relapsing multiple sclerosis. Study findings and constraints: Those with multiple sclerosis, the patient group, showed significantly lower normalized Chao1 diversity than controls. Relative to controls, patients had about five TRBV segments at higher frequency, with TRBV5-6, TRBV5-1 and TRBV20-1 among these.

J lost 4 bases, V lost 3 bases, and 15 bases had no gene match. CDR1 and CDR2 from the germline V gene are LNHNV and YYDKDF (reference sequence). The CDR3 length is 18 residues. On this clonotype itself: Its specificity is not known.

Researchers reported that TCR beta cDNA libraries carried unique molecular identifiers. From the PCR reads, TCRdb called clonotypes with MiXCR, one entry per CDR3 protein. The sample has approximately 770,000 distinct CDR3 sequences; roughly 46% are singletons. This rearrangement joins TRBV15 to TRBJ2-3; TRBD2 agrees at 8 bases. Sequencing was performed on blood. The receptor comes from a girl between 5 and 17 years old with multiple sclerosis. Here the CDR3 reads CATSSPRRSGSDADTQYF. The CDR3 nucleotides read TGTGCCACCAGCAGCCCCCGCCGGAGCGGGAGTGACGCAGATACGCAGTATTTT.